Presented here are 2 T cell receptor beta chains from one specimen sequenced in a study of blood T cells in healthy people across ages. Together with a sample-barcoded 5' primer, a J-beta primer mix was included in a second PCR lasting roughly 6 to 12 cycles. One entry per CDR3 protein results from TCRdb running MiXCR on the 5' RACE reads. The sample holds around 1.5 million distinct CDR3 sequences, almost 60% seen once. The sample taken for sequencing was blood. The receptors were sampled from a young man in good health.

This clonotype occurred once. The chain combines TRBV4-1 with TRBJ1-2; D perhaps matches TRBD1 (5 bases). From germline, CDR1 is MGHRA and CDR2 YSYEKL. V dropped 2 bases and J dropped 0 bases, with 13 bases sitting between them. This CDR3 has 16 amino acids. The CDR3 DNA reads TGCGCCAGCAGCCAAAGGGACGGCTTGCCTAACTATGGCTACACCTTC. The encoded protein is CASSQRDGLPNYGYTF.

The chain recombines TRBV4-1 with TRBJ1-3; possibly TRBD1 for D (6 bases). CDR3 length: 14 residues. V dropped 5 bases and J dropped 4 bases, with 12 bases sitting between them. Germline V gives CDR1 MGHRA, CDR2 YSYEKL. As DNA, the CDR3 is TGCGCCAGCAGCAAAACAGGGCACGGAAACACCATATATTTT. It is translated as CASSKTGHGNTIYF.